The source of this TCR beta chain is a study of CD4 T cells in relation to SARS-CoV-2 and coronaviruses. Method: immunoSEQ multiplex PCR; TCRdb's copy keeps in-frame clones and lacks some. Found here are approximately 11,000 clones, about 81% of them singletons; the top ten hold 15% to 20%. Findings and caveats of the study: Crossreactive clones expanded significantly less to SARS-CoV-2 than monoreactive clones.

Unexposed donor CD4+ T cells date from 2011-2018, before the COVID-19 pandemic. After about 10 days of culture, CD4+ T cells were isolated. The CDR3 covers 13 residues. The germline V gene has CDR1 SNHLY and CDR2 FYNNEI. The V end lost 4 bases, the J end lost 6 bases, and 13 bases lay between the germline ends. The sample holds one count of this clone. Its target is not known. Input material: CD4+ T cells from PBMCs, cultured in vitro. The receptor's source is a human donor in good health. The rearrangement uses TRBV2 and TRBJ2-7, with D hard to call. CDR3 protein: CASSASGFGEQYF. CDR3 bases: TGTGCCAGCAGTGCGTCTGGCTTCGGCGAGCAGTACTTC. Full variable domain (remainder filled in from reference TRBV2 and TRBJ2-7): EPEVTQTPSHQVTQMGQEVILRCVPISNHLYFYWYRQILGQKVEFLVSFYNNEISEKSEIFDDQFSVERPDGSNFTLKIRSTKLEDSAMYFCASSASGFGEQYFGPGTRLTVT.